A single sample gave rise to the 16 T cell receptor beta chains below, sequenced in a study of T cell responses to AZD1222 COVID-19 vaccine (dated by TCRdb to the early 2020s). Receptor amplification or capture employed the immunoSEQ multiplex PCR assay. TCRdb provides this immuneACCESS table in a form limited to in-frame rearrangements. Some clones are lacking; in checked studies, under half of them reflect an unresolved V gene, and why the rest are absent is not known. The sample data list some 180,000 clones, and around 90% of these were observed just once. 1.5% to 2.5% of the sample comes from the top ten. In the paper's terms, the time point label means: about 28 days (+/-7) after the second vaccine dose. The sequencing used peripheral blood, collected 28 days after the second AZD1222 dose. All receptors come from an adult who received the AZD1222 COVID-19 vaccine.

The CDR3 here is CASSQGQGNTIYF. DNA of the CDR3: TGTGCCAGCAGCCAAGGACAGGGAAACACCATATATTTT. The chain combines TRBV4-2 with TRBJ1-3, with a weak D call TRBD1 (5 bases). Germline values: CDR1 LGHNA, CDR2 YNFKEQ. The CDR3 extends over 13 amino acids. The V and J ends lost 1 base and 4 bases respectively, with 5 bases between them.

This clone was detected once. This chain links TRBV7-2 with TRBJ1-5; D is undetermined. Germline V gives CDR1 SGHTA, CDR2 FQGNSA. This CDR3 contains 15 residues. Trimming stripped 5 bases from V and 5 bases from J, with 16 bases between. CDR3 in amino acids: CASSPGAPGDQPQHF. For the CDR3, the DNA is TGTGCCAGCAGCCCCGGTGCACCGGGCGATCAGCCCCAGCATTTT. Supplemented by reference TRBV7-2 and TRBJ1-5, the full variable domain reads GAGVSQSPSNKVTEKGKDVELRCDPISGHTALYWYRQSLGQGLEFLIYFQGNSAPDKSGLPSDRFSAERTGGSVSTLTIQRTQQEDSAVYLCASSPGAPGDQPQHFGDGTRLSIL.

V is TRBV5-4 and J is TRBJ2-5, with TRBD2 matching 14 bases. V lost 3 bases and J lost 6; bases outside the gene matches: 10. Germline CDR1 is SGHNT and CDR2 is YYREEE (reference sequence). This CDR3 is built from 17 residues. CDR3 sequence reads: CASSSQTSGGAGKTQYF. In DNA form, the CDR3 reads TGTGCCAGCAGCTCCCAGACTAGCGGGGGGGCGGGGAAGACCCAGTACTTC.

This sequence joins TRBV7-3 and TRBJ1-1, with D tentatively TRBD1 (5 bases). This CDR3 has 13 amino acids. Looked up from germline, CDR1 is SGHTA and CDR2 is FQGTGA. Deletions cut 2 bases from V and 4 bases from J, with 8 bases between. This CDR3 is CASSLLGGTEAFF. The CDR3 DNA follows: TGTGCCAGCAGCTTACTGGGGGGCACTGAAGCTTTCTTT.

This rearrangement joins TRBV5-6 to TRBJ2-5, with D possibly being TRBD2 (6 bases). Germline V gene data show CDR1 as SGHDT and CDR2 as YYEEEE. Trimming pared 0 bases from V and 5 bases from J, leaving 11 bases between. This CDR3 comprises 14 residues. The CDR3 nucleotides are TGTGCCAGCAGCTTGGGGGCTGGGAGGGAGACCCAGTACTTC. Its translation: CASSLGAGRETQYF.

Turning to this clone: Its ends do not fully match the called genes, so a read error is possible. The rearrangement uses TRBV13 and TRBJ2-1; D not resolved. Germline CDR1 reads PRHDT; CDR2 reads FYEKMQ (reference sequence). The CDR3 sequence is 15 residues long. Here the CDR3 reads CASSLAISSYNERFF. The CDR3 DNA reads TGTGCCAGCAGCTTGGCAATCTCCTCCTACAATGAGCGGTTCTTC.

The chain uses TRBV18 and TRBJ2-5; 8 bases fit TRBD1. The V and J ends lost 6 bases and 2 bases, in that order; junction bases with no gene match: 5. This CDR3 has 14 residues. The germline CDR1 and CDR2 sequences are KGHSH and LQKENI. The CDR3 sequence is CASSGQEPQETQYF. DNA for the CDR3: TGTGCCAGCTCGGGACAGGAACCGCAAGAGACCCAGTACTTC.

This chain joins TRBV7-9 and TRBJ2-3, with D perhaps matching TRBD1 or TRBD2 (6 bases each). Germline assignment: CDR1 SEHNR and CDR2 FQNEAQ (reference sequence). The CDR3 is 14 residues long. Trimming took 5 bases from V and 0 from J, leaving 9 bases between them. The CDR3: CASSGGGSTDTQYF. CDR3 DNA sequence: TGTGCCAGCAGCGGAGGGGGGAGCACAGATACGCAGTATTTT.

This rearrangement joins TRBV10-3 to TRBJ2-7; no clear D. The CDR3 length is 14 residues. From germline, CDR1 is ENHRY and CDR2 SYGVKD. The V and J ends lost 0 bases and 4 bases respectively, with 10 bases between them. In DNA form, the CDR3 reads TGTGCCATCAGTGAGTCCTGGGCGGCGTACGAGCAGTACTTC. Its protein product is CAISESWAAYEQYF.

The chain carries TRBV6-2 or TRBV6-3 and TRBJ2-3; the match to TRBD2 covers 10 bases. J gave up 1 base and V 3 bases, and 7 bases lay outside the gene matches. The CDR3 runs to 17 residues. The germline CDR1 and CDR2 sequences are MNHEY and SVGEGT. The CDR3 DNA follows: TGTGCCAGCAGTTATATAAGCGGGGGGGCCGGCACAGATACGCAGTATTTT. This codes for CASSYISGGAGTDTQYF.

The V call is TRBV3-1 (or the pseudogene TRBV3-2), the J call TRBJ2-5; 8 nucleotides line up with TRBD1. Losses at the gene ends were 5 bases for V and 4 bases for J; bases not matched to a gene: 3. This CDR3 has 13 amino acids. CDR1 and CDR2 (germline): LGHDT, YNNKEL (reference sequence). The chain's CDR3 is CASSFRGRETQYF. The CDR3 DNA reads as TGTGCCAGCAGCTTCAGGGGGCGAGAGACCCAGTACTTC.

This clone occurred a few times. The gene calls are TRBV2 and TRBJ2-6; D is perhaps TRBD1 or TRBD2 (6 bases each). CDR1 and CDR2 from the germline V gene are SNHLY and FYNNEI. CDR3 length equals 13 residues. DNA for the CDR3: TGTGGGGGGGCAGCGTCTGGGGCCAACGTCCTGACTTTC. This gives the protein CGGAASGANVLTF.

The V and J genes are TRBV28 and TRBJ2-7, with 7 bases aligning to TRBD1. Trimming took 6 bases from V and 2 from J; bases not matched to a gene: 4. CDR1 and CDR2 (germline): MDHEN, SYDVKM. This CDR3 region has 13 residues. This CDR3 reads CASSPTGTYEQYF. CDR3 nucleotide sequence: TGTGCCAGCAGCCCGACAGGGACCTACGAGCAGTACTTC.

This clone was detected only once. The chain uses TRBV3-1 (or the pseudogene TRBV3-2) and TRBJ1-2; D not resolved. The CDR3 contains 13 residues. V was trimmed by 1 base and J by 8 bases, leaving 11 bases between them. Germline V gene data show CDR1 as LGHDT and CDR2 as YNNKEL (reference sequence). In nucleotides, the CDR3 is TGTGCCAGCAGCCAAGTTTCCCGGGCAGGCTACACCTTC. Residues: CASSQVSRAGYTF.

This chain uses TRBV4-2 with TRBJ1-2, with a possible D match to TRBD1 (5 bases). The ends were cut back, 1 base at V and 6 bases at J, with 15 bases in the middle. The germline gives CDR1 LGHNA, CDR2 YNFKEQ. The CDR3 extends over 15 amino acids. In DNA form, the CDR3 reads TGTGCCAGCAGCCAAGGCGGGACCGCTGCGGATGGCTACACCTTC. Protein sequence: CASSQGGTAADGYTF.

The chain combines TRBV5-4 with TRBJ1-2; TRBD1 might be the D (6 bases). Germline V gene data show CDR1 as SGHNT and CDR2 as YYREEE (reference sequence). With 0 bases removed from V and 0 bases from J, the gap between germline ends came to 12 bases. This CDR3 contains 16 residues. The CDR3 spells CASSLVTGTSNYGYTF. DNA of the CDR3: TGTGCCAGCAGCTTGGTCACGGGGACATCTAACTATGGCTACACCTTC.